The 28 T cell receptor beta chains presented below share a single source sample, sequenced in a study of T cells in Graves' hyperthyroidism and ophthalmopathy. From RNA transcripts, TCR beta CDR3 regions were amplified. The HTBI primer set drove a first-round RT-PCR of the TCR CDR3. MiXCR, applied by TCRdb to the multiplex PCR reads, yields one record per CDR3 protein. The sample includes more than 300,000 distinct CDR3 sequences, around 18% seen only once; the top ten take over 35%. Source material: blood. The source of these receptors is a man aged 18 to 35 with Graves' ophthalmopathy.

This sequence joins TRBV6-2 or TRBV6-3 and TRBJ1-5; no definite D call. The CDR3 covers 13 residues. V was pared by 5 bases and J by 9 bases, with 14 bases between. Germline V gene data show CDR1 as MNHEY and CDR2 as SVGEGT. The CDR3 is CASSPSRHWPQHF. Written as DNA, the CDR3 is TGTGCCAGCAGTCCCTCTAGACATTGGCCCCAGCATTTT.

This clonotype was recorded at least ten times. The chain employs TRBV5-6 and TRBJ2-3; D perhaps matches TRBD2 (5 bases). Trimming cost V 4 bases and J 4 bases, with 13 bases left between them. From germline, CDR1 is SGHDT and CDR2 YYEEEE. CDR3 length equals 14 residues. CDR3 sequence (DNA): TGTGCCAGCAGCCCGGGAAAATGGCCAGATACGCAGTATTTT. This encodes CASSPGKWPDTQYF.

About this clonotype: This sequence may be a read error, since a much larger clone differs from it by one base. The gene calls are TRBV6-1 and TRBJ1-5; D possibly corresponds to TRBD1 (5 bases). V lost 7 bases to trimming and J lost 6 bases, with 19 bases between them. CDR3 size: 15 residues. CDR1 and CDR2 from the germline V gene are MNHNS and SASEGT. The CDR3 is CASTRQGSPSQPQHF. Here the CDR3 DNA reads TGTGCCAGCACCCGCCAGGGAAGCCCGAGTCAGCCCCAGCATTTT.

This clonotype has a count of ten or more. V and J are TRBV3-1 and TRBJ2-3; 8 bases agree with TRBD1. Germline assignment: CDR1 LGHDT and CDR2 YNNKEL (reference sequence). The trim removed 3 bases at V and 3 bases at J, leaving 8 bases unmatched. The length of the CDR3 is 16 residues. CDR3 residues: CASSHPGGDRTDTQYF. As DNA, the CDR3 is TGTGCCAGCAGCCACCCTGGCGGGGACAGGACAGATACGCAGTATTTT.

This clonotype was observed at least ten times. The chain couples TRBV7-2 to TRBJ1-2; TRBD1 might be the D (5 bases). In germline, CDR1 is SGHTA, CDR2 FQGNSA. The CDR3 has 14 residues. The V end lost 1 base, the J end lost 8 bases, and 14 bases lay between the germline ends. Here the CDR3 DNA reads TGTGCCAGCAGCTTAGGGGGGGGTAGGCGCGGCTACACCTTC. As protein: CASSLGGGRRGYTF. Drawing the rest from reference TRBV7-2 and TRBJ1-2, the complete variable domain is GAGVSQSPSNKVTEKGKDVELRCDPISGHTALYWYRQSLGQGLEFLIYFQGNSAPDKSGLPSDRFSAERTGGSVSTLTIQRTQQEDSAVYLCASSLGGGRRGYTFGSGTRLTVV.

There are many counts of this clonotype. The chain couples TRBV28 to TRBJ1-5; 8 positions agree with TRBD1. V gave up 2 bases and J gave up 6 bases; unmatched junction bases: 9. Germline V lookup: CDR1 MDHEN, CDR2 SYDVKM. The CDR3 length is 16 residues. CDR3: CASSLGQGARIQPQHF. DNA for the CDR3: TGTGCCAGCAGTTTAGGGCAGGGGGCGCGGATTCAGCCCCAGCATTTT.

This clonotype has more than one count but fewer than ten. The chain uses TRBV29-1 and TRBJ2-2; 7 bases agree with TRBD1. Germline assignment: CDR1 SQVTM and CDR2 ANQGSEA. This CDR3 has 13 amino acids. V lost 6 bases and J lost 1; bases outside the gene matches: 2. CDR3 nucleotides: TGCAGCGTCGACAGGGTGAACACCGGGGAGCTGTTTTTT. Protein sequence: CSVDRVNTGELFF.

This clonotype was seen ten or more times. J is TRBJ1-2 and V is TRBV27, with 11 nucleotides matching TRBD1. Per the germline V gene, CDR1 is MNHEY and CDR2 is SMNVEV (reference sequence). The J segment lost 4 bases and the V segment lost 3 bases, leaving 7 bases of the junction unmatched. This CDR3 contains 16 residues. DNA of the CDR3: TGTGCCAGCAGTTTGACGGACAGGGGGCTGCTCTATGGCTACACCTTC. It yields the protein CASSLTDRGLLYGYTF.

Regarding this clonotype: Given a much more abundant clone one base away, this may be a read error. CDR3 region: CASSQGRGMENTEAFF. The CDR3 DNA reads as TGCGCCAGCAGCCAAGGAAGAGGGATGGAGAACACTGAAGCTTTCTTT. The V and J genes are TRBV4-1 and TRBJ1-1; D unresolved. The CDR3 spans 16 residues. Trimming cost V 1 base and J 1 base, with 13 bases left between them. Germline V gene data show CDR1 as MGHRA and CDR2 as YSYEKL.

This clonotype was detected ten times or more. The V gene is TRBV5-5, the J gene TRBJ2-1, with TRBD1 matching over 8 bases. Germline-derived CDR1 and CDR2 are SGHKS and YYEKEE (reference sequence). The CDR3 has 16 amino acids. Trimming cost V 3 bases and J 1 base; bases outside gene matches: 6. The CDR3 loop reads CASSSQGAVSYNEQFF. Written as DNA, the CDR3 is TGTGCCAGCAGCTCTCAGGGGGCTGTGTCCTACAATGAGCAGTTCTTC.

This clonotype was observed a handful of times. V and J are TRBV5-1 and TRBJ2-7; the match to TRBD1 covers 10 bases. Germline V gives CDR1 SGHRS, CDR2 YFSETQ. Trimming cost V 5 bases and J 3 bases; bases outside gene matches: 5. CDR3 length: 14 amino acids. The CDR3 protein is CASRRQGAGYEQYF. In nucleotides, the CDR3 is TGCGCCAGCAGGAGACAGGGGGCCGGCTACGAGCAGTACTTC.

In the case of this clonotype: This may stem from a read error, because a much larger clone lies one nucleotide away. The V gene is TRBV6-2 or TRBV6-3, the J gene TRBJ1-6; the D gene is possibly TRBD1 (6 bases). CDR3 length equals 14 residues. Germline V gives CDR1 MNHEY, CDR2 SVGEGT. DNA of the CDR3: TGTGCCAGCAGTTACCTGGGGGGCGAGTCACCCCTCTACTTT. Its protein is CASSYLGGESPLYF.

This clonotype was observed a handful of times. V gene TRBV4-1 combines with J gene TRBJ2-5; a possible D gene is TRBD2 (6 bases). Germline V gene data show CDR1 as MGHRA and CDR2 as YSYEKL. This CDR3 region has 17 residues. The V gene lost 4 bases and the J gene lost 4 bases, with 22 bases spanning the gap. The CDR3 protein is CASSRPPLGGLGETQYF. CDR3 DNA sequence: TGCGCCAGCAGCCGACCTCCCCTGGGAGGCCTCGGAGAGACCCAGTACTTC.

The sample holds many counts of this clonotype. The chain is built from TRBV11-2 and TRBJ2-1; D tentatively fits TRBD1 or TRBD2 (6 bases each). Germline loops: CDR1 SGHAT, CDR2 FQNNGV. CDR3 length: 13 amino acids. V was trimmed by 9 bases and J by 7 bases, leaving 16 bases between them. The CDR3 DNA sequence: TGTGCCAGTAGCGGAGGCCAGGGGAATGAGCAGTTCTTC. Amino acid sequence: CASSGGQGNEQFF.

This clonotype was counted at least ten times. The chain combines TRBV20-1 with TRBJ2-3; 14 nucleotides agree with TRBD2. The length of the CDR3 is 17 residues. The V gene's germline CDR1 is DFQATT and CDR2 SNEGSKA (reference sequence). Trimming cost V 0 bases and J 5 bases; bases outside gene matches: 7. The CDR3 region is CSARDAGLAGVGDTQYF. DNA for the CDR3: TGCAGTGCTAGAGACGCGGGACTAGCGGGGGTGGGAGATACGCAGTATTTT.

This clonotype appeared many times. The chain joins TRBV24-1 to TRBJ2-7, with D unclear. The CDR3 is 13 residues long. Trimming took off 2 bases at V and 5 bases at J, with 9 bases between the two ends. Germline assignment: CDR1 KGHDR and CDR2 SFDVKD. The CDR3 coding sequence is TGTGCCACCAGTGATTACCCGGGCCACGAGCAGTACTTC. Translated, it gives CATSDYPGHEQYF.

Many counts were recorded for this clonotype. J is TRBJ1-1 and V is TRBV6-5; TRBD1 is a possible D gene (5 bases). The germline V and J ends were trimmed by 0 bases and 3 bases, with 8 bases remaining between them. This CDR3 spans 14 amino acids. CDR1 and CDR2 from the germline V gene are MNHEY and SVGAGI. In DNA, the CDR3 is TGTGCCAGCAGTTACTCCACGGGGGACACTGAAGCTTTCTTT. Amino acids: CASSYSTGDTEAFF.

Ten or more counts support this clonotype. J is TRBJ2-1 and V is TRBV7-8, with TRBD2 identical over 7 bases. In germline, CDR1 is SGHVS, CDR2 FQNEAQ. Germline trimming cut 6 bases from V and 3 bases from J; bases unmatched to any gene: 8. CDR3 length: 15 residues. CDR3 residues: CASRGEGNNYNEQFF. CDR3 sequence (DNA): TGTGCCAGCAGGGGGGAGGGGAACAACTACAATGAGCAGTTCTTC.

This clonotype was seen only a few times. One end of the junction does not line up with germline, which may come from a read error. The chain has TRBV12-3 or TRBV12-4 and TRBJ2-1; D gene ambiguous. The length of the CDR3 is 12 residues. CDR3 nucleotide sequence: TGTGCCGGCAGTTTAGAACGAGATGAGCAGTTCTTC. Translating gives CAGSLERDEQFF.

The chain recombines TRBV2 with TRBJ1-1; 10 bases agree with TRBD1. The CDR3 extends over 17 amino acids. The germline CDR1 and CDR2 sequences are SNHLY and FYNNEI. J lost 0 bases, V lost 6 bases, and 10 bases had no gene match. The CDR3 is CASSAHRDRGMNTEAFF. The DNA for the CDR3 is TGTGCCAGCAGCGCCCACCGGGACAGGGGCATGAACACTGAAGCTTTCTTT.

Many counts were recorded for this clonotype. This chain uses TRBV7-8 with TRBJ1-5; 8 nucleotides match TRBD1. The CDR3 extends over 15 amino acids. The germline V gene encodes CDR1 SGHVS and CDR2 FQNEAQ. V was clipped by 1 base and J by 7 bases; unmatched bases: 6. This chain's CDR3 is CASSLGTGRRQPQHF. CDR3 sequence (DNA): TGTGCCAGCAGCTTAGGGACAGGGCGGCGACAGCCCCAGCATTTT.

This clonotype was seen ten or more times. The chain carries TRBV7-6 and TRBJ2-1; TRBD1 agrees at 9 bases. Per germline, CDR1 SGHVS and CDR2 FNYEAQ. This CDR3 contains 14 residues. V was clipped by 3 bases and J by 10 bases; unmatched bases: 7. In nucleotides, the CDR3 is TGTGCCAGCAGCTTCGGTGGACAGGGGAGCGAGCAGTTCTTC. Its translation is CASSFGGQGSEQFF.

This clonotype was recorded a few times. V is TRBV5-6 and J is TRBJ1-1; D is perhaps TRBD1 (5 bases). This CDR3 region has 14 residues. Trimming took 3 bases from V and 2 from J, leaving 11 bases between them. Per germline, CDR1 SGHDT and CDR2 YYEEEE. The CDR3 spells CASSYQGDNTEAFF. CDR3 DNA: TGTGCCAGCAGCTATCAAGGGGACAACACTGAAGCTTTCTTT.

This rearrangement joins TRBV19 to TRBJ2-7; D is unclear. V lost 4 bases, J lost 2 bases, and 15 bases lay in between. The CDR3 spans 15 residues. The germline V gene encodes CDR1 LNHDA and CDR2 SQIVND (reference sequence). CDR3 region: CASSTTDNFPYEQYF. In DNA form, the CDR3 reads TGTGCCAGTAGTACGACCGACAACTTCCCCTACGAGCAGTACTTC.

This clonotype has a count of ten or more. The CDR3 sequence: CASSSQQGGELFF. Here the CDR3 DNA reads TGTGCCAGCAGCTCCCAGCAAGGCGGGGAGCTGTTTTTT. This chain links TRBV7-3 with TRBJ2-2, with D uncertain. V lost 4 bases and J lost 7, with 10 bases in between. This CDR3 contains 13 residues. Germline values: CDR1 SGHTA, CDR2 FQGTGA.

This clonotype showed up many times. The gene calls are TRBV18 and TRBJ1-5; tentative D call: TRBD1 (6 bases). This CDR3 comprises 13 residues. The germline CDR1 and CDR2 sequences are KGHSH and LQKENI. Deletions cut 6 bases from V and 4 bases from J, with 10 bases between. The CDR3 region is CASSDSRNQPQHF. DNA of the CDR3: TGTGCCAGCTCGGACAGCAGGAATCAGCCCCAGCATTTT.

This clonotype appeared many times. The gene calls are TRBV6-1 and TRBJ2-4; D possibly uses TRBD1 or TRBD2 (5 bases each). The V end lost 2 bases, the J end lost 4 bases, and 15 bases lay between the germline ends. The CDR3 is made up of 16 amino acids. From germline, CDR1 is MNHNS and CDR2 SASEGT. CDR3 sequence (DNA): TGTGCCAGCAGTGAACTCTGGGGGACGCTGAAAAACATTCAGTACTTC. This gives the protein CASSELWGTLKNIQYF.

This clonotype occurred many times. The V call is TRBV5-5, the J call TRBJ2-7, with a possible D match to TRBD2 (6 bases). Trimming shortened V by 4 bases and J by 7 bases, and 21 bases separated the two germline ends. The CDR3 is made up of 15 amino acids. Germline CDR1 is SGHKS and CDR2 is YYEKEE (reference sequence). The DNA of the CDR3 is TGTGCCAGCAGCATGGGAGGTCGGTCTCTCGGGGAGCAGTACTTC. It codes for CASSMGGRSLGEQYF.